This T cell receptor (beta chain) was identified during a study of T-cell memory formation after mild COVID-19 (dated by TCRdb to about 2021). A note on the overall study: TCR sequence clusters from the two donors were largely donor specific. In two donors, T-cell clones that expanded and contracted after mild COVID-19 were followed by sequencing TCRalpha and TCRbeta repertoires longitudinally. Two young, previously healthy adult volunteers, one female and one male, were included in the cohort. The investigation overall reported the following: Balanced CD4/CD8 phenotypes were observed for clones contracting from day 15 to 85, whereas a bias towards CD4+ was observed for a second wave of clones expanding from day 15 to 37. Whether the second-wave clones peaking on day 37 were SARS-CoV-2 specific was not confirmed. The study included only a couple of mild cases, and larger cohorts that include severe cases with pre-infection samples were judged to be necessary. Some responding clones were detected in pre-infection memory, suggesting pre-existing cross-reactive memory T cells joined the SARS-CoV-2 response. Contracting CD4+ clones appeared mostly in the CM and EM memory subsets, whereas CD8+ clones were enriched in EMRA.

Comments on this clonotype: Its recognized antigen is unknown. Per-nucleotide qualities are absent, and no much larger clonotype sits a single base away.

The CDR3 runs 16 amino acids, cysteine and phenylalanine included. Here the CDR3 DNA is all that survives: 48 bases in frame from base 1. The germline V gene (reference sequence) yields DFQATT for CDR1 and SNEGSKA for CDR2. From V the trimming removes 6 bases and from J it removes 6 bases, while the gene matches leave 16 bases of the junction unaccounted for. Ficoll-Paque density gradient centrifugation was used to isolate PBMCs. The sequencer was an Illumina NovaSeq 6000. TCRalpha and TCRbeta cDNA libraries were built by 5'RACE with constant-segment primers, adding sample barcodes and unique molecular identifiers. RNA was extracted from every sample with Trizol reagent. Amplification of the libraries took two PCR steps, and the second step added a second sample barcode plus Illumina TruSeq adapters. Sequencing of the libraries was done on an Illumina NovaSeq, producing 2 x 150 bp paired-end reads. The published analysis was carried out like this. With migec v1.2.7, reads were demultiplexed and then collapsed into UMI-guided consensus sequences. Using mixcr v2.1.11, the UMI consensuses were aligned to TRA and TRB V and J templates and assembled into clonotypes. A clonotype was counted as expanded or contracted only if both edgeR and NoisET called the change significant, with noise models trained on biological replicates. For edgeR calls, the thresholds were a false discovery rate-adjusted p below 0.01 and a log2 fold-change of 1. As an exploratory analysis of dynamics, max-normalized trajectories of the 1000 most abundant clonotypes were examined by PCA with hierarchical clustering. Separately sequenced CD4+ and CD8+ repertoires were used to assign the CD4 or CD8 phenotype of responding clones. The raw public reads went through TCRdb reprocessing: fastp at Q25, MiXCR clone calling, in-frame beta chains kept. Rows with one shared CDR3 protein collapse into an entry with the most common genes and DNA. Clone size and V and J calls follow TCRdb, not the original study. The table for this sample lists roughly 150,000 distinct CDR3 sequences; 10% to 15% of them were counted only once. Approximately 3.3% of the sample is taken by the ten largest.

The sequence derives from a man aged 18 to 29 who had mild COVID-19 (a few samples of this study predate the infection). The sample titles of this study are shuffled in the database, so cell type and time point are left out; the donor was told from shared clones. The sequencing input was PBMCs or a T cell subset sorted from them (not recorded which). The sequence joins TRBV20-1 to TRBJ2-1; 8 middle bases align to TRBD1. The bases are TGCAGTGCGGCACTTGTAACAGGGGGTGCAGGCAATGAGCAGTTCTTC. It is translated as CSAALVTGGAGNEQFF.